The clone carrying this T cell receptor (beta chain) was seen a few times. Its antigen is still unknown. The sample is drawn from a study of beta chain features in type 1 diabetes. Background on the study: In age, gender and cell yields, patients were similar to healthy donors. Whole-study findings and limits: The VDJ junctions of type 1 diabetes patients carried fewer insertions and more deletions.

TCRB transcripts that were expressed got sequenced, as all of the isolated RNA had been reverse transcribed. Data came from immunoSEQ multiplex PCR; TCRdb stores just in-frame clones and leaves some out. Among 350,000 or so clones listed, about 19% were seen once. Germline assignment: CDR1 SGHTA and CDR2 FQGNSA. Trimming removed 1 base from V and 6 bases from J; junction bases left unmatched: 4. The CDR3 has 14 amino acids. The clonotype comes from a woman between 18 and 29 years old in good health. This chain connects TRBV7-2 to TRBJ2-7, with 9 bases that match TRBD2. The sample consisted of naive CD4+ T cells from blood. CDR3 in DNA: TGTGCCAGCAGCTTAGTGGGACTAGCCTCCGAGCAGTACTTC. Amino acid sequence: CASSLVGLASEQYF.